This is a list of T cell receptor beta chains from one sample in a study of human T cells and chemical hapten exposure. TCRdb passed the RACE reads through MiXCR, listing each CDR3 protein once. The table records around 200,000 distinct CDR3 sequences, 24% of them present only once. The sample was whole blood, taken in connection with sensitization to the hapten diphenylcyclopropenone (DPC). These receptors originate from a woman aged 40 to 55 with alopecia areata. Some clones in this sample may be carry-over from other donors' samples. CDR3s include the opening cysteine and the closing phenylalanine or tryptophan. D genes are given only for firm matches.

>TRBJ1-4|.|TRBV6-5
CASSYRRTSTNEKLCF
>TRBJ2-1|TRBD2|TRBV6-4
CASRGLANEQFF
>TRBJ2-7|.|TRBV25-1
CASSDGLVQGYEQYF
>TRBJ1-1|.|TRBV10-3
CAISDSGVFPGTEAFF
>TRBJ2-3|TRBD2|TRBV7-2
CASMPGLDSDTQYF
>TRBJ2-5|.|TRBV28
CASSRGGNQETQYF
>TRBJ2-3|.|TRBV9
CASSVGVTSGGDTQYF
>TRBJ2-4|.|TRBV11-2
CASSQLENIQYF
>TRBJ1-1|.|TRBV9
CASSLGSGTMNTEAFF
>TRBJ2-2|.|TRBV4-3
CASSHEEGGELFF
>TRBJ1-1|.|TRBV5-4
CASSSRIRTEAFF
>TRBJ1-2|.|TRBV7-9
CASSLLAGNYGYTF
>TRBJ1-5|.|TRBV27
CASSLFWGSNQPQHF
>TRBJ1-4|.|TRBV6-5
CASRPPANEKLFF
>TRBJ1-5|.|TRBV7-2
CASSSQSDQPQHF
>TRBJ2-1|.|TRBV7-9
CAGWGGGLDEQFF
>TRBJ2-1|.|TRBV20-1
CSARSGWGDNEQFF
>TRBJ1-1|.|TRBV6-6
CASSYIQGPRFTEAFF
>TRBJ2-3|.|TRBV24-1
CATSESGDTQYF
>TRBJ2-7|TRBD2|TRBV29-1
CSVEERLAGGWREQYF
>TRBJ1-1|.|TRBV7-2
CASRSGGGWGTEAFF
>TRBJ1-5|.|TRBV5-1
CASSLGENQPQHF
>TRBJ2-7|TRBD2|TRBV28
CASTHSGGRSYEQYF
>TRBJ2-3|TRBD2|TRBV10-3
CAISDQAGAPSQYF
>TRBJ2-7|TRBD2|TRBV5-1
CASSLARTSGYEQYF
>TRBJ2-1|TRBD1|TRBV7-3
CASSLSGTGGSDEQFF
>TRBJ2-1|TRBD2|TRBV4-3
CASSQGPRDWREGYNEQFF
>TRBJ2-7|.|TRBV10-3
CAISKDNYEQYF
>TRBJ2-7|TRBD1|TRBV20-1
CSATKTGTREQYF
>TRBJ1-4|.|TRBV20-1
CSARPVVGGLEKLFF
>TRBJ2-1|.|TRBV10-3
CAIREARGTYNEQFF
>TRBJ2-1|TRBD2|TRBV27
CATVGLAGKNEQFF
>TRBJ2-1|.|TRBV4-3
CASSQDRYGGYNEQFF
>TRBJ1-1|TRBD1|TRBV6-6
CASSNYRDRANTEAFF
>TRBJ1-2|.|TRBV12-3/TRBV12-4
CASSLVGEPMRYTF
>TRBJ2-3|.|TRBV5-1
CASMALTDADTQYF
>TRBJ1-6|TRBD1|TRBV2
CARQGALNSPLNF
>TRBJ2-7|.|TRBV7-3
CASSLYSRGEQYF
>TRBJ2-2|TRBD2|TRBV28
CASSPTSAVFTGELFF
>TRBJ2-7|.|TRBV7-2
CASGDEQYF
>TRBJ2-5|TRBD2|TRBV25-1
CASSAERERETQYF
>TRBJ2-3|.|TRBV20-1
CSTKRTDSTDTQYF
>TRBJ2-1|.|TRBV15
CATSRVVKLYNEQFF
>TRBJ1-2|.|TRBV30
CAWTDGLLHSYGYTF
>TRBJ1-5|.|TRBV4-2
CASSQDSDQPQHF
>TRBJ2-7|TRBD1|TRBV20-1
CSAGDRESYEQYF
>TRBJ1-6|TRBD1|TRBV27
CASSFRGNSPLHF
>TRBJ2-7|TRBD1|TRBV4-3
CASSQGLSGTGSHEQYF
>TRBJ2-3|.|TRBV5-5
CASSLLGHTDTQYF
>TRBJ1-5|.|TRBV24-1
CATSVNPGQPRNQPQHF
>TRBJ1-5|.|TRBV6-5
CASSSGQRSLNQPQHF
>TRBJ2-1|TRBD2|TRBV7-2
CASSRVGTSALDEQFF
>TRBJ1-4|.|TRBV28
CASSLIREREKLFF
>TRBJ1-1|.|TRBV12-3/TRBV12-4
CASSLRVPLNTEAFF
>TRBJ1-1|.|TRBV10-3
CAIRGTGNTEAFF
>TRBJ1-2|.|TRBV2
CASSEHSKNYGYTF
>TRBJ1-6|.|TRBV11-3
CASSFGVDSPLHF
>TRBJ2-5|TRBD1|TRBV7-3
CASSLTGTLGETQYF
>TRBJ1-1|.|TRBV28
CASIPSLGGTEAFF